The subject of this entry is one T cell receptor beta chain. The antigen is not known. This sample stems from a study of cytomegalovirus exposure and HLA in healthy donors. Study-level points and caveats: In an earlier analysis, productive rearrangement rates for most beta V segments clustered near 87% or 30%.

Germline V CDR1 and CDR2: SGHVS, FQNEAQ. V shed 3 bases, J shed 5 bases, and the junction held 5 bases outside the gene matches. This CDR3 is built from 15 residues. This PCR relied on a set of 60 Vbeta primers and 13 Jbeta primers. Repertoires were generated with immunoSEQ multiplex PCR, while TCRdb's copy carries only in-frame clones and drops some. The sample has fewer than 100,000 clones, about 80% seen once. Sequences were obtained from PBMCs. The chain carries TRBV7-8 and TRBJ2-3; TRBD2 agrees at 10 bases. The sequence was obtained from a man in his forties or fifties in good health and CMV-seronegative. The CDR3 reads CASSFSGGREDTQYF. The DNA for the CDR3 is TGTGCCAGCAGCTTTAGCGGGGGGCGAGAAGATACGCAGTATTTT.